This T cell receptor (beta chain) was sequenced in a study of post-analysis software for immune sequencing data. The study, taken as a whole, reports: Five or six TRBV segments, TRBV5-6, TRBV5-1 and TRBV20-1 among them, were found more frequent in patients than controls.

Germline-derived CDR1 and CDR2 are MNHEY and SVGEGT. V gave up 6 bases and J gave up 1 base, with 23 bases separating them. The CDR3 loop spans 18 amino acids. Libraries were made from TCR beta cDNA, and they carried unique molecular identifiers. In TCRdb, the PCR reads were re-called with MiXCR into one record per CDR3 protein. The sample comprises 350,000 to 450,000 distinct CDR3 sequences, approximately 39% of which are singletons, and roughly 8.2% rests with the top ten. About this clonotype: No antigen is known for it.

This clonotype was sampled from a girl aged 2-10 years with multiple sclerosis. Sequenced material: blood. This chain joins TRBV6-2 or TRBV6-3 and TRBJ2-3; D might be TRBD2 (5 bases). The CDR3: CASRSSLDSRSGTDTQYF. Written as DNA, the CDR3 is TGTGCCAGCAGATCTAGCTTGGACTCCCGGTCGGGCACAGATACGCAGTATTTT.